The 6 T cell receptor beta chains listed next were all sequenced from one sample in a study of CD8+CD57+ T cells in acquired aplastic anemia. Genomic DNA, serving as template, underwent TCR beta VDJ and CDR3 profiling. Each CDR3 protein is one row after TCRdb ran MiXCR on the reads. The table lists more than 150,000 distinct CDR3 sequences, 48% of them singletons, with about 1.8% in the top ten. Sequencing was done on patients that had shown CD8+CD57+ cell expansion by flow cytometry. The sample taken for sequencing was sorted CD4+, CD8+, or CD8+CD57+ T cells (not recorded which) from PBMCs. The receptors here all came from a human donor with aplastic anemia.

Remarks on this clonotype: Just one base apart from a much larger clone, this may be a read error. The chain combines TRBV10-3 with TRBJ1-2; a weak D match, TRBD1 (6 bases). The CDR3 contains 14 residues. Germline CDR1 reads ENHRY; CDR2 reads SYGVKD. CDR3 sequence (DNA): TGTGCCATGGCCTCGACAGGACCAGACTATGGCTACGCCTTC. Translating gives CAMASTGPDYGYAF.

Concerning this clonotype itself: This clone may be a read error of a much larger clone one base away. The chain uses TRBV7-8 and TRBJ2-2; 8 bases line up with TRBD2. CDR3 length equals 18 residues. After removal of 2 bases from V and 5 bases from J, the junction contained 13 bases not matched to a gene. Germline V gene data show CDR1 as SGHVS and CDR2 as FQNEAQ. Here the CDR3 reads CASSLFRSSGSKTGELFF. For the CDR3, the DNA is TGTGCCAGCAGCTTATTTAGGTCGAGCGGGAGTAAAACCGGGGAGCTGTTTTTT.

At least ten counts were recorded for this clonotype. The chain uses TRBV11-2 and TRBJ2-3, with D hard to call. In germline, CDR1 is SGHAT, CDR2 FQNNGV. This CDR3 comprises 16 residues. V lost 0 bases and J 0 bases, leaving 10 bases between the germline ends. Written as DNA, the CDR3 is TGTGCCAGCAGCTTAGATAGTGGAGTTAGCACAGATACGCAGTATTTT. Residues: CASSLDSGVSTDTQYF.

This clonotype appeared a few times. This chain connects TRBV3-1 to TRBJ2-7, with a weak D call TRBD1 (5 bases). This CDR3 has 13 residues. V lost 1 base and J lost 9, with 13 bases in between. Germline loops: CDR1 LGHDT, CDR2 YNNKEL (reference sequence). CDR3 in amino acids: CASSQVRAGSQYF. CDR3 nucleotides: TGTGCCAGCAGCCAAGTCAGGGCTGGCTCGCAGTACTTC.

This clonotype was seen at least ten times. The chain employs TRBV7-2 and TRBJ2-7, with D perhaps matching TRBD1 (5 bases). The CDR3 covers 16 residues. Germline V gene data show CDR1 as SGHTA and CDR2 as FQGNSA. V lost 5 bases to trimming and J lost 2 bases, with 19 bases between them. The CDR3 DNA reads TGTGCCAGCAGCCCCTTACGGTGGCAGGGTACCTACGAGCAGTACTTC. Translation gives CASSPLRWQGTYEQYF.

The J gene is TRBJ2-3, the V gene TRBV9, with unresolved D. This CDR3 is 13 amino acids long. The germline V gene encodes CDR1 SGDLS and CDR2 YYNGEE. Trimming left V 0 bases short and J 2 bases short, with 4 bases between. The CDR3 spells CASSVVNTDTQYF. The CDR3 DNA reads as TGTGCCAGCAGCGTAGTTAACACAGATACGCAGTATTTT.